These 16 T cell receptor beta chains were sequenced from one sample in a study of blood T cells in healthy people across ages. It was with a sample-barcoded 5' primer and a J-beta primer mix that a second PCR of roughly 6 to 12 cycles was run. TCRdb independently ran MiXCR on the 5' RACE reads; one entry per CDR3 protein. Here the sample spans about 930,000 distinct CDR3 sequences, almost 30% being singletons. The same data also contributed to another study, on T cells of mothers and their children.

The sequenced sample was blood. The receptors here all came from a woman aged 40 to 50 in good health.

Concerning this clonotype: This may arise from a read error, as a much more abundant clone is one base away. This chain joins TRBV6-6 and TRBJ2-1, with unresolved D. There are 14 residues in the CDR3. Germline V gives CDR1 MNHNY, CDR2 SVGAGI (reference sequence). V was trimmed by 6 bases and J by 3 bases, leaving 12 bases between them. CDR3 amino acids: CASRYAPSYNEQFF. In DNA, the CDR3 is TGTGCCAGCAGGTACGCCCCTAGCTACAATGAGCAGTTCTTC.

The chain combines TRBV4-3 with TRBJ2-3; 7 nucleotides match TRBD1. Trimming at V came to 3 bases and at J to 0 bases, leaving 6 bases not matched to a gene. Germline V gene data show CDR1 as LGHNA and CDR2 as YSLEER. There are 16 residues in the CDR3. CDR3 nucleotides: TGCGCCAGCAGCCATACGACAGGGTCTAGCACAGATACGCAGTATTTT. Amino acid sequence: CASSHTTGSSTDTQYF.

The CDR3 protein is CSARVRDRDGYTF. CDR3 sequence (DNA): TGCAGTGCTAGAGTACGGGACAGGGATGGCTACACCTTC. The chain links TRBV20-1 to TRBJ1-2; 9 positions agree with TRBD1. The CDR3 loop spans 13 amino acids. Germline loops: CDR1 DFQATT, CDR2 SNEGSKA (reference sequence). With V trimmed by 1 base and J by 6 bases, 3 bases remained unmatched.

Comment on this clonotype: A single base separates this from a much larger clone, so it may be a read error. The J gene is TRBJ2-7, the V gene TRBV6-4; 7 bases agree with TRBD2. The V gene's germline CDR1 is MRHNA and CDR2 SNTAGT. Unmatched junction bases numbered 7, after V lost 6 bases and J lost 2 bases. This CDR3 region has 14 residues. The CDR3 sequence: CASREGLRTYEQYF. CDR3 bases: TGTGCCAGCAGGGAGGGACTAAGGACCTACGAGCAGTACTTC.

This clonotype was seen a handful of times. The chain recombines TRBV6-1 with TRBJ1-2, with D possibly being TRBD1 (5 bases). Per germline, CDR1 MNHNS and CDR2 SASEGT. This CDR3 has 13 amino acids. Trimming removed 7 bases from V and 4 bases from J, with 13 bases in between. Here the CDR3 DNA reads TGTGCCAGCACCTCGTCAGGGCCCTATGGCTACACCTTC. It codes for CASTSSGPYGYTF.

Comments on this clonotype: With a much larger clone just one base away, this may be a read error. This sequence joins TRBV20-1 and TRBJ2-2; the D gene is possibly TRBD2 (5 bases). Looked up from germline, CDR1 is DFQATT and CDR2 is SNEGSKA (reference sequence). The CDR3 is 13 amino acids. The CDR3: CSASPWGDGERFF. In nucleotides, the CDR3 is TGCAGTGCTAGCCCGTGGGGTGACGGGGAGCGGTTTTTT.

In its sample, this clonotype was seen many times. The rearrangement joins TRBV4-1 to TRBJ2-7; TRBD2 matches at 9 bases. CDR1 and CDR2 (germline): MGHRA, YSYEKL. With V trimmed by 5 bases and J by 2 bases, 4 bases remained unmatched. This CDR3 has 14 residues. CDR3 in amino acids: CASSDLAGTYEQYF. The CDR3 nucleotides are TGCGCCAGCAGCGACCTAGCGGGGACCTACGAGCAGTACTTC.

This clonotype was picked up many times. The chain uses TRBV20-1 and TRBJ2-7, with TRBD1 as a possible D gene (6 bases). Germline values: CDR1 DFQATT, CDR2 SNEGSKA (reference sequence). There are 13 residues in the CDR3. V lost 3 bases and J lost 3, with 12 bases in between. CDR3 sequence: CSARVNRVYEQYF. The CDR3 DNA reads TGCAGTGCTAGGGTGAACAGGGTCTACGAGCAGTACTTC.

This clonotype was detected a few times. This chain joins TRBV4-2 and TRBJ1-4; TRBD1 matches 9 bases. The CDR3 sequence is 16 residues long. Germline loops: CDR1 LGHNA, CDR2 YNFKEQ. The ends lost 0 bases at V and 8 bases at J; junction bases unmatched: 7. In nucleotides, the CDR3 is TGTGCCAGCAGCCAAGATCCGGGACAGGGAGGGGAAAAACTGTTTTTT. Amino acids: CASSQDPGQGGEKLFF.

The CDR3 nucleotides are TGTGCCAGCAGCTACGACTTAGTGGTTATTTACAATGAGCAGTTCTTC. As protein: CASSYDLVVIYNEQFF. The chain carries TRBV7-2 and TRBJ2-1; D is unclear. This CDR3 has 16 amino acids. CDR1 and CDR2 (germline): SGHTA, FQGNSA. The germline V and J ends were trimmed by 4 bases and 4 bases, with 17 bases remaining between them.

This clonotype was found many times. V usage is TRBV4-2 and J usage is TRBJ2-7; 7 nucleotides agree with TRBD2. Germline lookup yields CDR1 LGHNA and CDR2 YNFKEQ. The trim removed 3 bases at V and 4 bases at J, leaving 12 bases unmatched. The CDR3 contains 16 residues. The CDR3 DNA is TGTGCCAGCAGCCAGGAGCTAGCGGTGTCCACATACGAGCAGTACTTC. Translation gives CASSQELAVSTYEQYF.

A few counts support this clonotype. The chain carries TRBV6-2 or TRBV6-3 and TRBJ2-1; 11 nucleotides line up with TRBD2. The germline V gene has CDR1 MNHEY and CDR2 SVGEGT. The CDR3 has 14 residues. J lost 10 bases, V lost 6 bases, and 8 bases had no gene match. The CDR3 DNA reads TGTGCCAGCAGATTTAGCGGGGGGGCGAGGGAGCAGTTCTTC. This codes for CASRFSGGAREQFF.

The CDR3 sequence: CASSKGQGQPQHF. CDR3 nucleotide sequence: TGTGCCAGCAGCAAGGGACAGGGCCAGCCCCAGCATTTT. V gene TRBV3-1 combines with J gene TRBJ1-5; 9 bases are a match to TRBD1. The CDR3 contains 13 residues. Germline CDR1 and CDR2: LGHDT and YNNKEL (reference sequence). V lost 5 bases and J lost 7; bases outside the gene matches: 3.

Many counts were recorded for this clonotype. Here the CDR3 reads CSVPGLPQETQYF. The CDR3 DNA reads as TGCAGCGTCCCGGGACTGCCGCAAGAGACCCAGTACTTC. This chain uses TRBV29-1 with TRBJ2-5; a possible D gene is TRBD2 (6 bases). Germline V lookup: CDR1 SQVTM, CDR2 ANQGSEA. The CDR3 contains 13 residues. Deletions cut 6 bases from V and 2 bases from J, with 13 bases between.

This clonotype was counted a few times. The rearrangement joins TRBV20-1 to TRBJ2-1; D uncertain. Germline V gives CDR1 DFQATT, CDR2 SNEGSKA (reference sequence). V was trimmed by 4 bases and J by 8 bases, leaving 12 bases between them. The CDR3 spans 12 residues. CDR3: CSATSRSDEQFF. The CDR3 bases are TGCAGTGCTACCAGCAGGAGCGATGAGCAGTTCTTC.

This clonotype was picked up one time. This chain joins TRBV6-5 and TRBJ1-2, with TRBD1 matching over 11 bases. This CDR3 comprises 14 residues. Germline V gives CDR1 MNHEY, CDR2 SVGAGI. V trimming: 2 bases; J trimming: 9 bases; junction bases outside the gene matches: 5. CDR3 bases: TGTGCCAGCAGTTACCCGGGACAGGGGGAAAGCTACACCTTC. Protein product: CASSYPGQGESYTF.